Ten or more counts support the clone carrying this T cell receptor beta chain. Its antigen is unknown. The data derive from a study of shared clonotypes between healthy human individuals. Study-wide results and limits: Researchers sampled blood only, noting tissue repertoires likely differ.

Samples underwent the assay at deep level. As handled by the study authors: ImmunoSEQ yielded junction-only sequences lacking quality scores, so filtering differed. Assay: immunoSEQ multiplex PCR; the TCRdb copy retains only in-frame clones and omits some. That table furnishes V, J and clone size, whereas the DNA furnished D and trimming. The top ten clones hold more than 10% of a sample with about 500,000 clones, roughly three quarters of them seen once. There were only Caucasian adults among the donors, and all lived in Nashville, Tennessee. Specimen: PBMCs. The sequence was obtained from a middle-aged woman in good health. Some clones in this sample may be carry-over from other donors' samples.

This CDR3 is CASTATGSGYGYTF. The CDR3 bases are TGTGCCAGTACTGCGACAGGGTCGGGCTATGGCTACACCTTC. V is TRBV19 and J is TRBJ1-2, with 7 bases fitting TRBD1. J gave up 4 bases and V 7 bases, and 9 bases lay outside the gene matches. CDR1 and CDR2 (germline): LNHDA, SQIVND (reference sequence). The CDR3 extends over 14 amino acids.